A single sample is the source of the 27 T cell receptor beta chains below, sequenced in a study of cytomegalovirus exposure and HLA in healthy donors. Sequencing was performed with immunoSEQ multiplex PCR; in TCRdb, only in-frame clones are kept and a portion is missing. The table records around 150,000 clones, around 96% of them present only once. Sequencing was carried out using PBMCs. These receptor sequences come from a woman younger than 30 in good health and CMV-seronegative.

The genes are TRBV4-1 and TRBJ1-1; 10 bases are a match to TRBD1. The trim removed 2 bases at V and 3 bases at J, leaving 6 bases unmatched. CDR3 length: 16 amino acids. Looked up from germline, CDR1 is MGHRA and CDR2 is YSYEKL. CDR3 nucleotides: TGCGCCAGCAGCCAAAAGGACGGACAGGGGGACACTGAAGCTTTCTTT. Encoded protein: CASSQKDGQGDTEAFF.

This clone was observed once. The gene calls are TRBV4-3 and TRBJ2-2; D may be TRBD2 (5 bases). CDR1 is LGHNA and CDR2 is YSLEER in the germline V gene. Trimming took 0 bases from V and 2 from J, leaving 16 bases between them. There are 18 residues in the CDR3. CDR3 protein: CASSQEPWPSLNTGELFF. For the CDR3, the DNA is TGCGCCAGCAGCCAAGAGCCATGGCCTAGCCTTAACACCGGGGAGCTGTTTTTT.

The chain has TRBV30 and TRBJ1-1; a possible D gene is TRBD1 (6 bases). CDR3 length: 14 amino acids. Germline lookup yields CDR1 GTSNPN and CDR2 SVGIG (reference sequence). Trimming shortened V by 2 bases and J by 5 bases, and 15 bases separated the two germline ends. For the CDR3, the DNA is TGTGCCTGGAGTACACAGGGTGTAGGGACTGAAGCTTTCTTT. Residues: CAWSTQGVGTEAFF.

V gene TRBV15 combines with J gene TRBJ2-7; 8 bases agree with TRBD1. The length of the CDR3 is 16 residues. J was trimmed by 2 bases and V by 4 bases; bases with no gene match: 10. Germline-derived CDR1 and CDR2 are LNHNV and YYDKDF (reference sequence). CDR3 sequence reads: CATSTLKGTGAYEQYF. The CDR3 DNA sequence: TGTGCCACCAGCACTTTAAAGGGGACAGGAGCCTACGAGCAGTACTTC.

The J gene is TRBJ2-7, the V gene TRBV19; D perhaps matches TRBD1 (6 bases). V shed 6 bases and J shed 2 bases, with 17 bases lying between them. Germline values: CDR1 LNHDA, CDR2 SQIVND (reference sequence). This CDR3 is built from 15 residues. CDR3 nucleotides: TGTGCCAGTAGCGGAGGCCGGGGACACCCCTACGAGCAGTACTTC. It yields the protein CASSGGRGHPYEQYF. Filled out from reference TRBV19 and TRBJ2-7, the complete variable domain reads DGGITQSPKYLFRKEGQNVTLSCEQNLNHDAMYWYRQDPGQGLRLIYYSQIVNDFQKGDIAEGYSVSREKKESFPLTVTSAQKNPTAFYLCASSGGRGHPYEQYFGPGTRLTVT.

The chain combines TRBV15 with TRBJ2-7, with 7 bases that match TRBD2. Per the germline V gene, CDR1 is LNHNV and CDR2 is YYDKDF (reference sequence). J was trimmed by 6 bases and V by 8 bases; bases with no gene match: 10. The CDR3 runs to 13 residues. The CDR3 is CATGKRGALEQYF. In nucleotides, the CDR3 is TGTGCCACCGGAAAGCGGGGAGCCCTCGAGCAGTACTTC.

This sequence joins TRBV2 and TRBJ2-1; 15 nucleotides match TRBD2. The CDR3 is made up of 15 amino acids. Unmatched junction bases numbered 6, after V lost 6 bases and J lost 9 bases. Per the germline V gene, CDR1 is SNHLY and CDR2 is FYNNEI. The CDR3 here is CASRPRTSGGGEQFF. The CDR3 DNA follows: TGTGCCAGCAGGCCTAGGACTAGCGGGGGGGGTGAGCAGTTCTTC.

The gene calls are TRBV4-1 and TRBJ1-5; TRBD1 matches at 7 bases. The germline gives CDR1 MGHRA, CDR2 YSYEKL. The V gene end was trimmed by 3 bases and the J gene end by 3 bases; junction bases not matched to a gene: 5. CDR3 length equals 15 residues. CDR3 coding DNA: TGCGCCAGCAGCCATCTTGGACAGGTCAATCAGCCCCAGCATTTT. Translation: CASSHLGQVNQPQHF.

The rearrangement uses TRBV15 and TRBJ2-5; D might be TRBD1 (6 bases). Germline loops: CDR1 LNHNV, CDR2 YYDKDF (reference sequence). The ends were cut back, 3 bases at V and 5 bases at J, with 13 bases in the middle. The CDR3 runs to 14 residues. CDR3 residues: CATSRGAEDETQYF. CDR3 coding DNA: TGTGCCACCAGCAGGGGGGCGGAGGACGAGACCCAGTACTTC.

The chain uses TRBV5-4 and TRBJ1-4; TRBD1 matches 10 bases. Losses at the gene ends were 4 bases for V and 8 bases for J; bases not matched to a gene: 5. The CDR3 spans 14 residues. Germline CDR1 SGHNT, CDR2 YYREEE (reference sequence). CDR3 DNA sequence: TGTGCCAGCAGCAACCGGGGACAGGGGGAAAAACTGTTTTTT. The encoded protein is CASSNRGQGEKLFF.

CDR3 sequence reads: CASKDRQYTEAFF. As DNA, the CDR3 is TGTGCCAGTAAGGACAGACAATACACTGAAGCTTTCTTT. The chain uses TRBV19 and TRBJ1-1; tentatively, D is TRBD1 (6 bases). In germline, CDR1 is LNHDA, CDR2 SQIVND (reference sequence). The CDR3 has 13 amino acids. V was trimmed by 7 bases and J by 3 bases, leaving 12 bases between them.

V usage is TRBV14 and J usage is TRBJ1-6; TRBD1 might be the D (5 bases). Germline V lookup: CDR1 SGHDN, CDR2 FVKESK. This CDR3 spans 17 amino acids. V shed 0 bases and J shed 9 bases, with 18 bases lying between them. The CDR3 region is CASSQELKAGFGSPLHF. The CDR3 DNA follows: TGTGCCAGCAGCCAAGAATTAAAGGCAGGGTTTGGTTCACCCCTCCACTTT.

V is TRBV7-8 and J is TRBJ1-2; a possible D gene is TRBD1 (5 bases). The V gene lost 2 bases and the J gene lost 8 bases, with 12 bases spanning the gap. The germline V gene encodes CDR1 SGHVS and CDR2 FQNEAQ. The CDR3 has 13 residues. The CDR3 sequence: CASSLTGPGGYTF. The CDR3 coding sequence is TGTGCCAGCAGCTTAACAGGACCTGGGGGCTACACCTTC.

This clone turned up a few times. This chain uses TRBV6-5 with TRBJ2-2, with D maybe TRBD2 (5 bases). CDR1 MNHEY and CDR2 SVGAGI come from the germline V gene. Trimming took off 4 bases at V and 3 bases at J, with 9 bases between the two ends. The CDR3 runs to 14 residues. As DNA, the CDR3 is TGTGCCAGCAGTTCCGGACTTCACACCGGGGAGCTGTTTTTT. This sequence encodes CASSSGLHTGELFF.

The rearrangement joins TRBV18 to TRBJ1-6; D remains ambiguous. The CDR3 runs to 15 residues. The germline V gene has CDR1 KGHSH and CDR2 LQKENI. The V end was cut by 4 bases, the J end by 8 bases, with 15 bases between. In nucleotides, the CDR3 is TGTGCCAGCTCACGACTACTGCGAGAGGATTCACCCCTCCACTTT. Its translation is CASSRLLREDSPLHF.

The rearrangement links TRBV27 to TRBJ2-7; no reliable D call. V gave up 8 bases and J gave up 0 bases, with 5 bases separating them. CDR3 length equals 11 residues. Germline V gene lookup returns CDR1 MNHEY and CDR2 SMNVEV (reference sequence). CDR3 sequence reads: CASGRSYEQYF. In DNA, the CDR3 is TGTGCCAGCGGGCGCTCCTACGAGCAGTACTTC.

This clone was counted once. The rearrangement uses TRBV5-4 and TRBJ2-5, with a weak D call TRBD1 (6 bases). Germline-derived CDR1 and CDR2 are SGHNT and YYREEE (reference sequence). Trimming stripped 0 bases from V and 7 bases from J, with 10 bases between. The CDR3 totals 13 residues. The CDR3 here is CASSLAQGPTQYF. The CDR3 DNA follows: TGTGCCAGCAGCTTGGCACAGGGTCCGACCCAGTACTTC.

The chain recombines TRBV7-9 with TRBJ2-5, with D possibly being TRBD2 (6 bases). V shed 5 bases and J shed 0 bases, with 10 bases lying between them. Looked up from germline, CDR1 is SEHNR and CDR2 is FQNEAQ (reference sequence). The CDR3 has 14 residues. DNA of the CDR3: TGTGCCAGCAGCCTCCGACTAGACCAAGAGACCCAGTACTTC. It yields the protein CASSLRLDQETQYF.

V and J are TRBV5-1 and TRBJ2-1; D gene unclear. V was pared by 2 bases and J by 8 bases, with 8 bases between. CDR1 is SGHRS, CDR2 YFSETQ, per germline. The CDR3 has 12 residues. CDR3 sequence: CASSLLFDEQFF. For the CDR3, the DNA is TGCGCCAGCAGCTTACTCTTCGATGAGCAGTTCTTC.

V is TRBV4-2 and J is TRBJ2-3, with 7 bases identical to TRBD2. V gave up 4 bases and J gave up 4 bases; unmatched junction bases: 14. The V gene's germline CDR1 is LGHNA and CDR2 YNFKEQ. The CDR3 is made up of 17 amino acids. CDR3 bases: TGTGCCAGCAGCCTCAAGATGTCCCGGGGGGTGCCAGATACGCAGTATTTT. It encodes CASSLKMSRGVPDTQYF.

The V gene is TRBV5-6, the J gene TRBJ1-2; D unresolved. Looked up from germline, CDR1 is SGHDT and CDR2 is YYEEEE. V shed 3 bases and J shed 3 bases, with 12 bases lying between them. The CDR3 runs to 14 residues. The chain's CDR3 is CASSSAADYYGYTF. The CDR3 DNA is TGTGCCAGCAGCTCTGCTGCCGACTACTATGGCTACACCTTC.

This clone was observed a handful of times. The rearrangement joins TRBV27 to TRBJ2-1; TRBD2 matches at 12 bases. Trimming removed 6 bases from V and 4 bases from J; junction bases left unmatched: 4. This CDR3 comprises 15 residues. The germline V gene encodes CDR1 MNHEY and CDR2 SMNVEV (reference sequence). The chain's CDR3 is CASSWTSGAYNEQFF. CDR3 bases: TGTGCCAGCAGCTGGACTAGCGGGGCTTACAATGAGCAGTTCTTC.

The chain recombines TRBV30 with TRBJ2-3, with TRBD2 matching over 12 bases. CDR3 length: 16 residues. V dropped 2 bases and J dropped 0; count of bases not matched to a gene: 3. CDR1 GTSNPN and CDR2 SVGIG come from the germline V gene (reference sequence). The CDR3 sequence: CAWSFLAGGSTDTQYF. For the CDR3, the DNA is TGTGCCTGGAGTTTTCTAGCGGGGGGGAGCACAGATACGCAGTATTTT.

This clone was seen a single time. The chain carries TRBV30 and TRBJ2-1; 8 nucleotides agree with TRBD1. The CDR3 spans 13 residues. After removal of 5 bases from V and 6 bases from J, the junction contained 6 bases not matched to a gene. Germline values: CDR1 GTSNPN, CDR2 SVGIG (reference sequence). This chain's CDR3 is CAWAGTGINEQFF. The CDR3 DNA is TGTGCCTGGGCCGGGACAGGCATCAATGAGCAGTTCTTC.

The chain uses TRBV6-5 and TRBJ2-1; 11 nucleotides match TRBD1. Trimming took 6 bases from V and 0 from J; bases not matched to a gene: 1. The V gene's germline CDR1 is MNHEY and CDR2 SVGAGI. This CDR3 spans 15 amino acids. CDR3 residues: CASRGTGGSYNEQFF. CDR3 nucleotides: TGTGCCAGCAGGGGGACAGGGGGCTCCTACAATGAGCAGTTCTTC.

The chain couples TRBV6-6 to TRBJ2-7; 7 bases line up with TRBD1. The CDR3 runs to 14 residues. The germline gives CDR1 MNHNY, CDR2 SVGAGI (reference sequence). The junction had 10 bases not matched to a gene; V was cut back by 6 bases and J by 5 bases. Here the CDR3 reads CASRVDRVLDEQYF. CDR3 sequence (DNA): TGTGCCAGCAGGGTAGACAGGGTACTCGACGAGCAGTACTTC.

The chain is built from TRBV4-2 and TRBJ2-6, with D unresolved. CDR1 is LGHNA, CDR2 YNFKEQ, per germline. The length of the CDR3 is 14 residues. Trimming cost V 6 bases and J 3 bases, with 9 bases left between them. The CDR3 reads CASRAPGGANVLTF. DNA for the CDR3: TGTGCCAGCAGAGCCCCGGGTGGGGCCAACGTCCTGACTTTC.